Detailed here is one TCR beta chain. Its antigen remains undetermined. Per-nucleotide qualities are absent, and no much larger clonotype sits a single base away. These data are taken from a study of cytomegalovirus exposure and HLA in healthy donors listed by TCRdb under 2017. Looking at the study overall: In an earlier analysis of 587 of the donors, approximately 300 Gb of sequence data and 117 million unique TCR beta sequences from roughly 180 million T cells were reported. The T cell repertoires of 666 subjects were profiled by immunosequencing and related to cytomegalovirus serostatus. Along with the approximately 670-subject first cohort, a separate validation cohort of over a hundred different subjects was used. In the later analysis, no new phenotypic data were used to find candidate immune exposures; instead, reliance was placed on TCR beta sequences and their occurrence across donors. Donor age, sex, ethnicity and CMV serostatus were compiled together with the repertoire data. The study was designed to test whether signatures of past pathogen exposure could be identified by cataloging public T cell receptors. Because of strong linkage in the cohort, 4 to 6 DR-DQ haplotypes were treated as single units for association and clustering. To decide whether each TCR beta V gene segment behaved as functional or pseudogenic, an earlier analysis of nearly 600 of the donors relied on high-throughput TCR beta sequencing. Every discovery cohort repertoire had been produced on one sequencing platform. To study patterns of TCR occurrence, a later analysis re-analyzed previously published TCR beta repertoires from several hundred donors and added high-resolution HLA genotyping. Among about 390 genotyped donors of the cohort, an average of approximately 230,000 unique TCR beta nucleotide sequences were sequenced per donor, 15% to 20% of them non-productive. Typing coverage varied by locus: roughly 620-630 donors for A, B, C, DRB1 and DQB1; approximately 500 for DQA1; 600 to 610 for DPA1; fewer than 480 for DPB1. The study combined high-throughput TCR immunosequencing, statistical association of individual TCRs with disease status, and machine learning to predict cytomegalovirus infection status. Class I and class II HLA loci were covered by the typing at four-digit resolution. The genetic ancestry cluster associated with self-reported Caucasian donors included about four fifths of the approximately 430 genotyped donors. A later genetic analysis used genome-wide SNP genotypes for about 65% of the roughly 670 donors, treating that subset as a discovery cohort. An early release that covered more than 550 HLA-typed donors contained around 300 gigabases of sequencing data and about 84 million unique TCR sequences. Summary of the overall study and its limitations: The authors suggested that the approach could potentially be generalized to other disease states and immunological phenotypes. The only immune exposure information available for the cohort was CMV serostatus. The study gave a list of about 160 TCR beta chains associated with cytomegalovirus. Most TCR sequences were seen in very few donors, while some public TCRs were found in many individuals. Because HLA typing was unavailable for some donors at each locus, only the typed subset was used in association tests. Roughly 17 rarely observed V segments, including chromosome 9 orphons, were excluded from the earlier analysis of some 590 of the donors because counts were too low. Presence/absence analyses assumed roughly uniform sequencing depth across donors, an assumption that may not hold. A later analysis found that TCR association rates varied across HLA loci, with DRB1 alleles showing the most associated TCRs and HLA-C alleles the fewest. A group of highly shared sequence variants was considered likely to be a technical artifact of the sequencing pipeline. Compared with the approximately 700-donor mean, donors in an Asian-associated ancestry cluster had fewer N-insertions in productive TCRs, according to a later genetic analysis. In a later genetic analysis, a missense DCLRE1C variant was associated with V-gene and J-gene trimming of TCR beta chains, and the association was replicated in an independent cohort. In vitro tests confirmed that three of the cytomegalovirus-associated TCR beta chains recognize cytomegalovirus antigens. Because the 87-base-pair reads could not distinguish some IMGT-functional V segments, including TRBV6-2 and TRBV6-3, those segments were excluded. In a later analysis, HLA-associated TCR beta chains showed more clonal expansion and lower generation probabilities than non-associated chains that were equally common. Several of the top co-occurrence clusters appeared to be linked to parvovirus B19, influenza, CMV and Epstein-Barr virus, according to a later analysis. Linkage disequilibrium might explain the correlated functional status among segregating V segments, but an unknown experimental factor could not be excluded. In both the original and validation cohorts, the classifier was reported to diagnose cytomegalovirus status with high specificity and sensitivity. In this cohort, only TCR beta chains were sequenced, and detectable features were limited by the absence of alpha or paired-chain data. Specific HLA alleles were associated with 15,000 to 20,000 TCR beta sequences at a false discovery rate of 0.05 in a later analysis. An earlier analysis of roughly 570 of the donors showed that most TCR beta V segments appeared in productive rearrangements either about 87% or about 30% of the time, which broadly matched IMGT annotations. Assigning TCR associations to individual alleles was difficult when HLA alleles, especially DR and DQ, strongly co-occurred. A further reported finding was that TCR beta sequences accurately predicted the HLA-A and HLA-B alleles for most subjects in the first cohort. A later analysis found that most CMV-associated TCR beta chains appeared HLA-restricted, with HLA associations seemingly driven largely by CMV exposure.

CDR1 LGHNA and CDR2 YSLEER are derived from the germline V gene. V is cut back by 0 bases and J by 7 bases, with 8 bases in the junction unmatched. There are 15 amino acids in the CDR3, from cysteine to phenylalanine inclusive. Of all the DNA, just the CDR3 is kept, 45 bases in frame from base 1. The cohort was made up of approximately 670 healthy bone marrow donors. Cohort members were all nominally healthy when sampled, although unrecorded immune exposures were likely present. The donor tested CMV seronegative and was one of the 352 seronegative cohort members. Every donor gave a peripheral blood sample, and the peripheral blood mononuclear cells from that sample were used for TCR beta sequencing. Genomic DNA extraction from the blood cell samples was performed with the Qiagen DNeasy Blood Extraction Kit. The method behind the library was the immunoSEQ multiplex PCR assay. The multiplex PCR relied on a mix of 60 forward primers for TCR Vbeta segments and 13 reverse primers for TCR Jbeta segments. A multiplex PCR assay on genomic DNA amplified the CDR3 region of rearranged TCR beta genes. The amplified TCR beta libraries were sequenced on the Illumina HiSeq System as 87-base-pair reads. Per the original workflow: A later analysis tallied 80 million to 95 million unique TCR beta chains across the 666 repertoires, and some 12 million of those chains were shared by two or more donors. Raw reads were error-corrected and collapsed into unique sequences by a nearest-neighbor algorithm in which closely related sequences were merged to remove PCR and sequencing errors. V, D and J gene segments were assigned by aligning CDR3 sequences to IMGT reference sequences. For a sequence to be retained, a match of at least six nucleotides was required to both a V gene segment and a J gene segment. A rearrangement was called productive if the CDR3 had no stop codons and remained in frame with V and J, and every other rearrangement was called non-productive. Following IMGT convention, CDR3 was defined as the stretch from the second conserved V-encoded cysteine to the conserved J-encoded phenylalanine. Sequences without an unambiguous match to a single V gene segment were excluded from the earlier analysis of about 600 of the donors. An earlier analysis of several hundred of the donors called V segments functional above 56.7% productive rearrangements and segregating when the between-donor standard deviation exceeded 5%. To diagnose cytomegalovirus status from the catalog of TCR beta chain sequences, a statistical classification framework was built. In a later analysis, V and J genes were assigned by comparing TCR nucleotide sequences against IMGT/GENE-DB human TR gene sequences. In a later analysis, CDR3 sequences and most-parsimonious VDJ recombination scenarios were assigned using the TCRdist pipeline. In a later analysis, each TCR beta chain was defined by its CDR3 amino acid sequence together with its V-gene family, and reads without a unique V-gene family were excluded. As a way to deal with suspected cross-contamination and a sequencing artifact, a later analysis dropped under 600 nucleotide sequences that were highly shared and had low generation probability. A later analysis calculated a clonal expansion index for each public chain from normalized within-repertoire ranks of inferred template counts. In a later analysis, generation probabilities were computed with a VDJ recombination model fitted to out-of-frame rearrangements, and the resulting probabilities were checked against IGoR. A later analysis scored TCR-TCR, TCR-HLA and TCR-CMV co-occurrence with hypergeometric tests, applying a repertoire-size bias correction to TCR pairs. A later analysis estimated false discovery rates by permuting HLA or CMV assignments 20 times. In a later analysis, co-occurring TCRs were grouped with DBSCAN, and TCRdist sequence similarity was added when clustering was performed within HLA-allele-positive subsets. Repertoires with fewer than 30,000 or more than 120,000 public chains were left out of co-occurrence clustering, as were a few repertoires with anomalous nucleotide sharing. The immuneACCESS repertoire file appears here via TCRdb, limited to in-frame rearrangements. These files lack a portion of the clones; in checked studies, under half of the deficit traces to unresolved V genes, and the cause of the others is not known. From that table come the V and J calls and clone size; the DNA was used to work out D and trimming. This sample holds about 88,000 clones; 79% were observed only once. The ten largest clones take up about 2.9% of the sample.

The sequence was collected from a young man in good health and CMV-seronegative. The chain is assembled from TRBV4-3 and TRBJ1-1; a stretch of 7 junction bases matches TRBD1. Sample: PBMCs. The bases are TGCGCCAGCAGCCAAGATCGCGCGGCAGGGGGTGAAGCTTTCTTT. It encodes CASSQDRAAGGEAFF.